The 27 T cell receptor beta chains below were found in one sample sequenced in a study of PD-1 blockade in classical Hodgkin lymphoma. TCRdb keeps only in-frame clones here, not all; method: immunoSEQ multiplex PCR. The sample contains roughly 100,000 clones, over 85% of which appear only once. The time point: cycle 4 day 1 (C4D1), after 6 weeks of nivolumab. Autologous stem cell transplantation was followed by relapse in every patient, and brentuximab vedotin exposure varied. Sequenced material: peripheral blood mononuclear cells (PBMCs), taken before the fourth cycle of nivolumab. These receptors were obtained from a human donor with classical Hodgkin lymphoma.

The chain carries TRBV5-6 and TRBJ1-2, with D unresolved. The V gene lost 2 bases and the J gene lost 2 bases, with 10 bases spanning the gap. There are 14 residues in the CDR3. CDR1 and CDR2 from the germline V gene are SGHDT and YYEEEE. CDR3 in DNA: TGTGCCAGCAGCTTCTGGCCAGTCAACTATGGCTACACCTTC. Protein product: CASSFWPVNYGYTF.

V usage is TRBV5-4 and J usage is TRBJ2-5; D perhaps matches TRBD1 (6 bases). V shed 1 base and J shed 3 bases, with 7 bases lying between them. Germline values: CDR1 SGHNT, CDR2 YYREEE (reference sequence). The CDR3 is 13 amino acids. CDR3 DNA sequence: TGTGCCAGCAGCTTGAAGGGGGAAGAGACCCAGTACTTC. It is translated as CASSLKGEETQYF.

As concerns this clone: Other DNA sequences in this sample translate to the same CDR3. The genes are TRBV2 and TRBJ1-5; D gene unclear. CDR3 size: 14 residues. The ends were cut back, 3 bases at V and 0 bases at J, with 6 bases in the middle. Germline CDR1 is SNHLY and CDR2 is FYNNEI. The CDR3 is CASSDRYSNQPQHF. CDR3 coding DNA: TGTGCCAGCAGTGATCGCTATAGCAATCAGCCCCAGCATTTT.

V usage is TRBV6-5 and J usage is TRBJ1-5, with 7 bases lining up with TRBD1. With 4 bases clipped from V and 2 bases from J, the junction kept 2 bases outside the gene matches. Germline CDR1 is MNHEY and CDR2 is SVGAGI. The CDR3 contains 14 residues. The CDR3 region is CASSSDRGNQPQHF. The CDR3 nucleotides read TGTGCCAGCAGTTCCGACAGGGGCAATCAGCCCCAGCATTTT.

CDR3 loop: CASSLTGGPYEQYF. The CDR3 region has the DNA TGCGCCAGCAGCTTGACGGGAGGGCCTTACGAGCAGTACTTC. The rearrangement joins TRBV5-1 to TRBJ2-7; 8 positions agree with TRBD2. This CDR3 has 14 amino acids. V lost 1 base and J lost 4; bases outside the gene matches: 4. Germline V gene sequence: CDR1 SGHRS, CDR2 YFSETQ.

The genes are TRBV20-1 and TRBJ1-4, with D uncertain. The V and J ends lost 6 bases and 8 bases respectively, with 7 bases between them. Germline V gene sequence: CDR1 DFQATT, CDR2 SNEGSKA (reference sequence). The CDR3 consists of 10 residues. The chain's CDR3 is CSAYREKLFF. In DNA form, the CDR3 reads TGCAGTGCCTACCGAGAAAAACTGTTTTTT.

V usage is TRBV6-6 and J usage is TRBJ2-1, with 8 bases aligning to TRBD2. The CDR3 totals 15 residues. Germline trimming cut 6 bases from V and 6 bases from J; bases unmatched to any gene: 10. Germline V gives CDR1 MNHNY, CDR2 SVGAGI (reference sequence). Here the CDR3 reads CASSSGVAGGNEQFF. CDR3 sequence (DNA): TGTGCCAGCAGCTCCGGAGTTGCGGGGGGCAATGAGCAGTTCTTC.

The chain links TRBV7-9 to TRBJ2-3, with TRBD1 identical over 7 bases. This CDR3 spans 13 amino acids. Per germline, CDR1 SEHNR and CDR2 FQNEAQ (reference sequence). V lost 2 bases and J lost 6; bases outside the gene matches: 2. CDR3 region: CASSLQGVDTQYF. CDR3 bases: TGTGCCAGCAGCTTACAGGGGGTCGATACGCAGTATTTT. The entire variable domain, with the rest obtained from reference TRBV7-9 and TRBJ2-3, is as follows: DTGVSQNPRHKITKRGQNVTFRCDPISEHNRLYWYRQTLGQGPEFLTYFQNEAQLEKSRLLSDRFSAERPKGSFSTLEIQRTEQGDSAMYLCASSLQGVDTQYFGPGTRLTVL.

The V and J genes are TRBV7-2 and TRBJ2-7; 7 nucleotides align to TRBD2. The V and J ends lost 3 bases and 2 bases, in that order; junction bases with no gene match: 10. The length of the CDR3 is 16 residues. The germline V gene encodes CDR1 SGHTA and CDR2 FQGNSA. The CDR3 sequence is CASSFSGGRVTYEQYF. CDR3 coding DNA: TGTGCCAGCAGCTTTTCCGGGGGGAGGGTAACCTACGAGCAGTACTTC.

V and J are TRBV7-9 and TRBJ2-1, with D perhaps matching TRBD1 or TRBD2 (6 bases each). CDR1 SEHNR and CDR2 FQNEAQ come from the germline V gene (reference sequence). There are 14 residues in the CDR3. V was trimmed by 6 bases and J by 0 bases, leaving 9 bases between them. The CDR3 DNA is TGTGCCAGCAGGGGGGGCAGCTCCTACAATGAGCAGTTCTTC. Protein: CASRGGSSYNEQFF.

This chain links TRBV10-1 with TRBJ2-1, with 11 bases fitting TRBD2. J lost 8 bases, V lost 0 bases, and 6 bases had no gene match. This CDR3 has 16 residues. The germline gives CDR1 WNHNN, CDR2 SYGVQD (reference sequence). CDR3 nucleotides: TGCGCCAGCAGTGAGTCCCTAGCGGGGGGACGGCATGAGCAGTTCTTC. Protein product: CASSESLAGGRHEQFF.

This chain links TRBV5-1 with TRBJ2-5, with TRBD2 matching 7 bases. The J segment lost 2 bases and the V segment lost 3 bases, leaving 7 bases of the junction unmatched. CDR1 and CDR2 (germline): SGHRS, YFSETQ. The CDR3 runs to 15 residues. This CDR3 reads CASSSPLSGQETQYF. The CDR3 DNA reads TGCGCCAGCAGCTCCCCGCTTAGCGGGCAAGAGACCCAGTACTTC.

This sequence joins TRBV7-9 and TRBJ2-4; the D call may be TRBD1 or TRBD2 (5 bases each). Germline CDR1 and CDR2: SEHNR and FQNEAQ (reference sequence). This CDR3 is 17 amino acids long. The V end was cut by 4 bases, the J end by 7 bases, with 23 bases between. This CDR3 reads CASSSYLGRDSVNIQYF. CDR3 sequence (DNA): TGTGCCAGCAGCTCATACTTGGGACGGGATTCCGTCAACATTCAGTACTTC.

The table lists this clone with a count of one. This chain connects TRBV28 to TRBJ2-7, with D perhaps matching TRBD2 (5 bases). Germline CDR1 and CDR2: MDHEN and SYDVKM. The CDR3 is 14 residues long. Deletions cut 4 bases from V and 4 bases from J, with 14 bases between. DNA of the CDR3: TGTGCCAGCAGTTATGCGATCGAGGGATACGAGCAGTACTTC. Translated, it gives CASSYAIEGYEQYF.

Written as DNA, the CDR3 is TGCGCCAGCATAGGGACTAGTACTTTCAATGAGCAGTTCTTC. It translates to CASIGTSTFNEQFF. V is TRBV10-2 and J is TRBJ2-1, with 8 bases lining up with TRBD2. The CDR3 sequence is 14 residues long. The germline CDR1 and CDR2 sequences are WSHSY and SAAADI. The ends lost 7 bases at V and 6 bases at J; junction bases unmatched: 8.

This chain links TRBV12-5 with TRBJ2-1, with 7 positions matching TRBD2. Germline CDR1 LGHNT, CDR2 FRNRAP. V gave up 6 bases and J gave up 4 bases; unmatched junction bases: 9. This CDR3 region has 15 residues. CDR3 residues: CASGNPSGAYNEQFF. The DNA for the CDR3 is TGTGCTAGTGGGAACCCTAGCGGAGCGTACAATGAGCAGTTCTTC.

V usage is TRBV7-2 and J usage is TRBJ1-5; TRBD1 agrees at 7 bases. V shed 4 bases and J 7 bases; nucleotides not matched to a gene: 16. The germline V gene encodes CDR1 SGHTA and CDR2 FQGNSA. The CDR3 extends over 17 amino acids. CDR3 sequence: CASSSQKTGWVGQPQHF. The CDR3 DNA reads as TGTGCCAGCAGCTCCCAGAAGACAGGGTGGGTAGGACAGCCCCAGCATTTT.

The J gene is TRBJ2-1, the V gene TRBV7-9, with 16 bases identical to TRBD2. The CDR3 contains 18 residues. Germline V gene lookup returns CDR1 SEHNR and CDR2 FQNEAQ (reference sequence). V gave up 5 bases and J gave up 5 bases; unmatched junction bases: 9. CDR3 in DNA: TGTGCCAGCAGCCTGTCCGGGACTAGCGGGAGGGCCGACAATGAGCAGTTCTTC. Protein: CASSLSGTSGRADNEQFF.

The chain joins TRBV10-3 to TRBJ2-3; 9 bases agree with TRBD1. Trimming at V came to 2 bases and at J to 2 bases, leaving 11 bases not matched to a gene. The CDR3 consists of 18 residues. The germline V gene has CDR1 ENHRY and CDR2 SYGVKD. The CDR3 loop reads CAISELLLRDRVTDTQYF. The CDR3 DNA reads TGTGCCATCAGTGAGCTCTTACTCCGGGACAGGGTCACAGATACGCAGTATTTT.

DNA for the CDR3: TGTGCCAGCAGGCCCGGGACAGGAGGCTCCTACGAGCAGTACTTC. The encoded protein is CASRPGTGGSYEQYF. The V call is TRBV28, the J call TRBJ2-7; TRBD1 aligns across 8 bases. Germline values: CDR1 MDHEN, CDR2 SYDVKM. There are 15 residues in the CDR3. V was clipped by 6 bases and J by 0 bases; unmatched bases: 7. Looking up the rest from reference TRBV28 and TRBJ2-7 gives the full variable domain: DVKVTQSSRYLVKRTGEKVFLECVQDMDHENMFWYRQDPGLGLRLIYFSYDVKMKEKGDIPEGYSVSREKKERFSLILESASTNQTSMYLCASRPGTGGSYEQYFGPGTRLTVT.

The V and J genes are TRBV2 and TRBJ2-7, with unresolved D. V gave up 2 bases and J gave up 9 bases, with 8 bases separating them. The CDR3 loop spans 11 amino acids. Germline V gene data show CDR1 as SNHLY and CDR2 as FYNNEI. The CDR3 DNA sequence: TGTGCCAGCAGTGAATCGGTGGGGCAGTACTTC. It translates to CASSESVGQYF. The full variable domain, its missing parts supplied by reference TRBV2 and TRBJ2-7, is EPEVTQTPSHQVTQMGQEVILRCVPISNHLYFYWYRQILGQKVEFLVSFYNNEISEKSEIFDDQFSVERPDGSNFTLKIRSTKLEDSAMYFCASSESVGQYFGPGTRLTVT.

The chain is built from TRBV20-1 and TRBJ1-1; D unresolved. Looked up from germline, CDR1 is DFQATT and CDR2 is SNEGSKA (reference sequence). V shed 7 bases and J shed 3 bases, with 6 bases lying between them. This CDR3 has 10 residues. The CDR3 nucleotides read TGCAGTGTTAGGGACACTGAAGCTTTCTTT. It is translated as CSVRDTEAFF.

This clone showed up just once. The rearrangement uses TRBV28 and TRBJ1-1; TRBD1 matches at 8 bases. After removal of 6 bases from V and 7 bases from J, the junction contained 16 bases not matched to a gene. This CDR3 comprises 16 residues. The germline gives CDR1 MDHEN, CDR2 SYDVKM. The CDR3 protein is CASSPGYDRGLNEAFF. The CDR3 DNA reads TGTGCCAGCAGCCCAGGTTATGACAGGGGCTTAAATGAAGCTTTCTTT.

The rearrangement uses TRBV19 and TRBJ2-6; D possibly corresponds to TRBD2 (5 bases). V lost 4 bases to trimming and J lost 4 bases, with 14 bases between them. Looked up from germline, CDR1 is LNHDA and CDR2 is SQIVND (reference sequence). The CDR3 contains 16 residues. The CDR3 here is CASSRGSGSGANVLTF. CDR3 in DNA: TGTGCCAGTAGTAGGGGATCGGGGTCCGGGGCCAACGTCCTGACTTTC.

The chain uses TRBV30 and TRBJ2-7, with TRBD1 as a possible D gene (5 bases). Deletions cut 0 bases from V and 3 bases from J, with 15 bases between. The CDR3 runs to 15 residues. CDR1 is GTSNPN and CDR2 is SVGIG in the germline V gene (reference sequence). CDR3 coding DNA: TGTGCCTGGAGTGTAAGGGTAAGGGGATTCTACGAGCAGTACTTC. Translating it yields CAWSVRVRGFYEQYF.

This chain joins TRBV11-2 and TRBJ1-5; D is uncertain. Trimming shortened V by 6 bases and J by 6 bases, and 12 bases separated the two germline ends. Germline-derived CDR1 and CDR2 are SGHAT and FQNNGV. The CDR3 covers 13 residues. CDR3 bases: TGTGCCAGCAGTCGGGAGGGAGGTCAGCCCCAGCATTTT. Translation gives CASSREGGQPQHF.

The gene calls are TRBV10-2 and TRBJ2-1, with D perhaps matching TRBD1 or TRBD2 (5 bases each). The CDR3 consists of 14 residues. Per germline, CDR1 WSHSY and CDR2 SAAADI. Trimming shortened V by 0 bases and J by 16 bases, and 19 bases separated the two germline ends. CDR3 in amino acids: CASSESSPRDGQFF. The CDR3 bases are TGCGCCAGCAGTGAGTCGTCCCCTCGGGACGGCCAATTCTTC.